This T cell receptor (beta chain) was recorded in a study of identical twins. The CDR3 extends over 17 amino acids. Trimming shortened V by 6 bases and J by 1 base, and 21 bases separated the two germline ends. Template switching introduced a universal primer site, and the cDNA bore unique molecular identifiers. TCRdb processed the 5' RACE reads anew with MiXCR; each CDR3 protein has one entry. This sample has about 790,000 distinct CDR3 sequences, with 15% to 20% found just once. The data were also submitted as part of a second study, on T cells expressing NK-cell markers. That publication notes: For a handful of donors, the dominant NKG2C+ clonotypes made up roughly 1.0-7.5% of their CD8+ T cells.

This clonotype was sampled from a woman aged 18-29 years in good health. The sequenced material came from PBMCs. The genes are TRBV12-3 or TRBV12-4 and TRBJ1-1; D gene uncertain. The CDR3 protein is CASSPRMGTVGNTEAFF. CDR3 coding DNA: TGTGCCAGCAGCCCCAGGATGGGAACGGTAGGGAACACTGAAGCTTTCTTT.